This T cell receptor (beta chain) was identified during a study of blood T cell repertoires in COVID-19. Overall study context: The study drew acute and convalescent COVID-19 samples from the United States, Italy and Spain. PBMCs, B-cell-depleted T cells, or T cells were the source of the cDNA or gDNA that made up the material.

V was trimmed by 4 bases and J by 5 bases, leaving 20 bases between them. This CDR3 has 16 residues. Germline CDR1 and CDR2: SGHVS and FQNEAQ. Original handling: Reference gene primers were amplified, and this amplification served to estimate nucleated cell counts. The data were produced by immunoSEQ multiplex PCR, yet TCRdb's version contains in-frame clones alone and is incomplete. The V and J calls and clone size are taken from that table; D and trimming were inferred from the DNA. The sample consists of approximately 200,000 clones, approximately 90% of them appearing once. V gene TRBV7-8 combines with J gene TRBJ1-2; a weak D match, TRBD1 (6 bases). Specimen: peripheral blood. This sequence originates from a woman aged 25 to 45 with acute or convalescent COVID-19. This CDR3 reads CASSYRVGGQGYGYTF. The CDR3 coding sequence is TGTGCCAGCAGCTATAGGGTCGGGGGGCAGGGATATGGCTACACCTTC.